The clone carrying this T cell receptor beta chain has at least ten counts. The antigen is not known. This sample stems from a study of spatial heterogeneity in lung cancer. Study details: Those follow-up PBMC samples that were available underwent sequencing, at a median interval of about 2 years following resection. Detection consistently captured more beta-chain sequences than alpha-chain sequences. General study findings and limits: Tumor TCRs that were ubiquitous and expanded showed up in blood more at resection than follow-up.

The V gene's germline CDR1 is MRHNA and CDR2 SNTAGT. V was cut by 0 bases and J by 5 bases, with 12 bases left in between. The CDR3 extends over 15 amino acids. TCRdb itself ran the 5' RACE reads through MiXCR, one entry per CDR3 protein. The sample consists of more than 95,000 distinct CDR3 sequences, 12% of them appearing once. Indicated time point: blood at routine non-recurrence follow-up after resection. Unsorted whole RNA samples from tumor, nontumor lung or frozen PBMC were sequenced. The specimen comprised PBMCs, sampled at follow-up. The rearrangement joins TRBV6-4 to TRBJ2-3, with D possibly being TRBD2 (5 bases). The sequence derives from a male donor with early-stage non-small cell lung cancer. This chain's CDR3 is CASSDSARGKDTQYF. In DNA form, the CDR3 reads TGTGCCAGCAGTGACTCAGCCAGAGGGAAAGATACGCAGTATTTT.